This T cell receptor beta chain was captured in a study of beta chain features in type 1 diabetes. Background on the study: Healthy donors, compared against patients, showed similar age, gender and cell yields.

Findings and limits, study-wide: Across patients, naive, central memory and Treg TCRB repertoires exhibited apparently greater similarity than was observed across healthy donors. Significant though moderate, a shortening of TCRB CDR3s appeared in all four CD4+ subsets of Type 1 diabetes patients. In type 1 diabetes patients, VDJ junctions had fewer insertions; deletions at these junctions were more frequent.

Reverse transcribing all isolated RNA meant expressed TCRB transcripts were sequenced. Assay: immunoSEQ multiplex PCR; the TCRdb copy retains only in-frame clones and omits some. The sample lists about 660,000 clones; roughly 13% were seen once. This clone showed up just a few times. Its antigen is still unknown. All of the sorted populations showed purity greater than 95%. V was pared by 4 bases and J by 3 bases, with 9 bases of the junction left unmatched. CDR1 and CDR2 (germline): SQVTM, ANQGSEA. The CDR3 is made up of 15 amino acids. The chain uses TRBV29-1 and TRBJ2-3; 8 bases line up with TRBD1. This TCR came from a man aged 18 to 35 with type 1 diabetes. Sample: naive CD4+ T cells from blood. As DNA, the CDR3 is TGCAGCGTTGTAGATACAGGGGGTAGTACAGATACGCAGTATTTT. The encoded protein is CSVVDTGGSTDTQYF.